This note documents a single TCR beta chain sequence. Generated by immunoSEQ multiplex PCR, the TCRdb table keeps only in-frame clones and is missing some. The sample has around 300,000 clones, 80% to 90% seen once. CDR1 is MNHEY and CDR2 is SMNVEV in the germline V gene (reference sequence). The CDR3 has 16 amino acids. Trimming took 0 bases from V and 4 from J, leaving 15 bases between them. The data were taken from a study of blood T cell repertoires in COVID-19. Study at large: Italy, Spain and the United States were the sources of the convalescent and acute COVID-19 samples.

Two negative PCRs, clearance, or symptom resolution were required of recovered Cohort 3 donors. This sequence originates from a young woman who had recovered from COVID-19. This chain links TRBV27 with TRBJ1-2; TRBD1 might be the D (6 bases). The sample comprised PBMCs or T cells enriched from blood (not recorded which). This CDR3 is CASSLSGQGITYGYTF. The DNA for the CDR3 is TGTGCCAGCAGTTTATCGGGGCAGGGGATAACCTATGGCTACACCTTC.